Listed below are T cell receptor beta chains from one sample, sequenced in a study of immune evolution from preneoplasia to lung adenocarcinoma. Profiling relied on immunoSEQ multiplex PCR, and the TCRdb table lists in-frame clones only, not all of them. The table shows about 9,900 clones, with roughly 77% occurring only once. The sequenced sample was FFPE lung adenocarcinoma in situ tissue. These receptors originate from an older person with lung adenocarcinoma. The CDR3 runs from the conserved cysteine through the conserved F or W. The D gene is left open where the match is weak. Where a row states a size, it is once, few, many or the class of an expanded clone; other rows omit it.

v_call,d_call,clone_size,j_call,cdr3_nt,cdr3_aa
TRBV6-5,-,-,TRBJ1-1,TGTGCCAGCAGTTACGGAACCGAAGCTTTCTTT,CASSYGTEAFF
TRBV10-3,TRBD1,-,TRBJ2-7,TGTGCCATCAACCCGGGACAGGGGTACGAGCAGTACTTC,CAINPGQGYEQYF
TRBV7-9,-,medium-sized,TRBJ2-7,TGTGCCAGCTTAGGCAGTAAGGGCGAGCAGTACTTC,CASLGSKGEQYF
TRBV30,-,-,TRBJ2-5,TGTGCCTGGAGTTATTATCGCGCAGGCTACCAAGAGACCCAGTACTTC,CAWSYYRAGYQETQYF
TRBV9,-,-,TRBJ1-1,TGTGCCAGCAGCGTAGCTATGGGACAAGACGCTTTCTTT,CASSVAMGQDAFF
TRBV2,-,-,TRBJ2-5,TGTGCCAGCAGTCAAGGGATAGGGGAGACCCAGTACTTC,CASSQGIGETQYF
TRBV11-3,-,-,TRBJ1-5,TGTGCCAGCAGCTTAGGTCCAGAAGGCCAGCCCCAGCATTTT,CASSLGPEGQPQHF
TRBV5-4,-,-,TRBJ2-1,TGTGCCAGCAGCCCTCTTGGGGCAGGGTCGTACAATGAGCAGTTCTTC,CASSPLGAGSYNEQFF
TRBV5-4,-,-,TRBJ1-2,TGTGCCAGCAGCTGGCCTGGAGGCTACACCTTC,CASSWPGGYTF
TRBV15,-,few,TRBJ1-2,TGTGCCACCAGCAGAGAGACCCATGGCTACACCTTC,CATSRETHGYTF
TRBV6-5,-,-,TRBJ1-3,TGTGCCAGCAGTTACAGGGGAAGTGGAAACACCATATATTTT,CASSYRGSGNTIYF
TRBV30,-,-,TRBJ2-7,TGTGCCTGGAGTGTGGGGGGCGCGTCCTACGAGCAGTACTTC,CAWSVGGASYEQYF
TRBV2,-,once,TRBJ2-1,TGTGCCAGCAGCTACGACAATGAGCAGTTCTTC,CASSYDNEQFF
TRBV27,-,-,TRBJ2-2,TGTGCCAGCCTCCCCCAACTAGAGAACACCGGGGAGCTGTTTTTT,CASLPQLENTGELFF
TRBV5-1,-,-,TRBJ2-7,TGCGCCAGCAGCTTGGAGGGGGTATACGGGCAGTACTTC,CASSLEGVYGQYF
TRBV4-1,-,few,TRBJ2-3,TGCGCCAGCAGCCAAGCCGGTGTCTCCACAGATACGCAGTATTTT,CASSQAGVSTDTQYF
TRBV4-1,TRBD2,-,TRBJ2-3,TGCGCCAGCAGCCGCGGACTAGCGGGGGGTATTGATACGCAGTATTTT,CASSRGLAGGIDTQYF
TRBV5-5,TRBD1,few,TRBJ1-2,TGTGCCAGCAGCGCTACAGGGGCCCATGGGGGGACCTTC,CASSATGAHGGTF
TRBV7-9,-,few,TRBJ1-5,TGTGCCAGCAGCTTAGCGAATCAGCCCCAGCATTTT,CASSLANQPQHF
TRBV6-5,-,-,TRBJ1-1,TGTGCCAGCAGTTACTCGAACTTTCTGAACACTGAAGCTTTCTTT,CASSYSNFLNTEAFF
TRBV10-2,TRBD2,-,TRBJ2-3,TGCGCCAGCGGCCCAGCGGGGAGAACAGATACGCAGTATTTT,CASGPAGRTDTQYF
TRBV30,TRBD1,few,TRBJ1-3,TGTGCTTACGGACAGGGCAGAAACACCATATATTTT,CAYGQGRNTIYF
TRBV30,-,-,TRBJ1-1,TGTGCCTGGAGTGAAGTGGGAAGGGGACGGGTAGTAGCTTTCTTT,CAWSEVGRGRVVAFF
TRBV7-2,-,-,TRBJ2-3,TGTGCCAGCCTCCCTGGGGCTAGCACAGATACGCAGTATTTT,CASLPGASTDTQYF
TRBV27,-,-,TRBJ1-1,TGTGCCAGCAGTCCAGGGTCTATTGGTGGTGGTGAAGCTTTCTTT,CASSPGSIGGGEAFF
TRBV19,TRBD2,-,TRBJ2-7,TGTGCCAGTAGTATAGATAAGCTAGCGGGAGACGAGCAATACTTC,CASSIDKLAGDEQYF
TRBV6-1,-,-,TRBJ1-6,TGTGCCAGCAGTGCCGGACCATATAATTCACCCCTCCACTTT,CASSAGPYNSPLHF
TRBV19,-,once,TRBJ1-6,TGTGCCAGTAGTATCTCGCAGTTCTCCTCCTATAATTCACCCCTCCACTTT,CASSISQFSSYNSPLHF
TRBV6-5,TRBD2,-,TRBJ2-1,TGTGCCAGCAGCCGCGGGACTAGCGGCTACAATGAGCAGTTCTTC,CASSRGTSGYNEQFF
TRBV10-3,-,-,TRBJ1-5,TGTGCCATCAGTGAGGGGGCAGCGCGCAATCAGCCCCAGCATTTT,CAISEGAARNQPQHF
TRBV18,-,-,TRBJ2-7,TGTGCCAGCTCACCCCCAATAGCCCGCTACGAGCAGTACTTC,CASSPPIARYEQYF
TRBV27,-,-,TRBJ2-2,TGTGCCAGCAGTCTCTACGGACGGTCGTACACCGGGGAGCTGTTTTTT,CASSLYGRSYTGELFF
TRBV7-6,-,-,TRBJ2-3,TGTGCCAGCAGCCCGCGCACAGATACGCAGTATTTT,CASSPRTDTQYF
TRBV6-6,TRBD1,-,TRBJ2-7,TGTGCCAGCAGGACGACAGGGCGTTACGAGCAGTACTTC,CASRTTGRYEQYF
TRBV6-1,TRBD2,-,TRBJ2-3,TGTGCCAGCAGTGAGAACGGCGGGGGGGCGACAGATACGCAGTATTTT,CASSENGGGATDTQYF
TRBV20-1,-,-,TRBJ1-1,TGCAGTGCTGACCCGGTATCGAGCGCTTTCTTT,CSADPVSSAFF
TRBV11-2,-,-,TRBJ1-2,TGTGCCAGCAGCTTAGATCGTACCCCGGCGGGCGGCTACACCTTC,CASSLDRTPAGGYTF
TRBV5-1,TRBD2,-,TRBJ2-1,TGCGCCAGCAGCCCACGGGCGGGAGCTGATGAGCAGTTCTTC,CASSPRAGADEQFF
TRBV5-1,-,-,TRBJ2-1,TGCGCCAGCAGCTTGGTGGTGGGGGACAATGAGCAGTTCTTC,CASSLVVGDNEQFF
TRBV7-8,-,once,TRBJ2-1,TGTGCCAGCAGCTTAAGATCTTTTTCCTACAATGAGCAGTTCTTC,CASSLRSFSYNEQFF
TRBV6-1,TRBD1,-,TRBJ1-4,TGTGCCAGCAGCCAGCCAGGGGGACAGGATGAAAAACTGTTTTTT,CASSQPGGQDEKLFF
TRBV18,TRBD1,once,TRBJ1-4,TGTGCCAGCTCACCACGGGGACAGGGCCTTGAAAAACTGTTTTTT,CASSPRGQGLEKLFF
TRBV28,-,-,TRBJ1-2,TGTGCCACCCGTGGGGTTGGCTATGGCTACACCTTC,CATRGVGYGYTF
TRBV5-4,-,-,TRBJ2-1,TGTGCCAGCAGCTCCGACACGAATGAGCAGTTCTTC,CASSSDTNEQFF
TRBV15,-,-,TRBJ2-7,TGTGCCACCAGCAGAGAGGGACGGTCCTACGAGCAGTACTTC,CATSREGRSYEQYF
TRBV11-2,TRBD1,-,TRBJ2-5,TGTGCCAGCAGCGCCCCGGGACAGATGGTCGGTCAAGAGACCCAGTACTTC,CASSAPGQMVGQETQYF
TRBV9,TRBD1,-,TRBJ2-7,TGTGCCAGCAGCCTGACGGGACAGGGAACGGAGCAGTACTTC,CASSLTGQGTEQYF
TRBV7-9,TRBD2,-,TRBJ2-1,TGTGCCAGCAGCCCCGGCCTAGCGGGGTTCGATGAGCAGTTCTTC,CASSPGLAGFDEQFF